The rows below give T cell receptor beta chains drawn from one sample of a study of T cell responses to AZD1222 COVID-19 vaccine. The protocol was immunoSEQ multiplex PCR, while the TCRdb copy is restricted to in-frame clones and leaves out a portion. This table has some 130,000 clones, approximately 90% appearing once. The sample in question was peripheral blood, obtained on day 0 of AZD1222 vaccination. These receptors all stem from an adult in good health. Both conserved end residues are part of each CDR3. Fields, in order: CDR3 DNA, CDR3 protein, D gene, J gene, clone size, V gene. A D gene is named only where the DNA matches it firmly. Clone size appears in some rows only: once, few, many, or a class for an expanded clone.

TGTGCCAGCAGCCAAGAGTCCACAGACTTACCCAATCAGCCCCAGCATTTT | CASSQESTDLPNQPQHF | NA | TRBJ1-5 | few | TRBV3-1/TRBV3-2
TGTGCCAGCACCACAGATAACTATGGCTACACCTTC | CASTTDNYGYTF | NA | TRBJ1-2 | NA | TRBV6-5
TGCGCCAGCAGCCAGGACACCGAAGGGACAGTTCAGTACTTC | CASSQDTEGTVQYF | TRBD1 | TRBJ2-7 | NA | TRBV5-1
TGTGCCAGTAGTGGGACCGGACAGATTGGCGAGCAGTACTTC | CASSGTGQIGEQYF | NA | TRBJ2-7 | NA | TRBV19
TGTGCCAGCAGCCAAGGGGTAACGGACGAGCAGTACTTC | CASSQGVTDEQYF | NA | TRBJ2-7 | NA | TRBV11-2
TGTGCCAGCAGCTTAGGTGTAGGGAGGGGAACAGATACGCAGTATTTT | CASSLGVGRGTDTQYF | TRBD2 | TRBJ2-3 | NA | TRBV11-2
TGTGCCAGCTCCCCCCGGAAGGGCGACAGCGCGAACACCGGGGAGCTGTTTTTT | CASSPRKGDSANTGELFF | NA | TRBJ2-2 | NA | TRBV18
TGTGCCAGCAGCCAAAACAGGGAAGGCACCCTCCACTTT | CASSQNREGTLHF | NA | TRBJ1-6 | NA | TRBV3-1/TRBV3-2
TGTGCCAGCAGCCCCGGGCCCTATGGCTACACCTTC | CASSPGPYGYTF | NA | TRBJ1-2 | NA | TRBV3-1/TRBV3-2
TGCAGCGTTGTCGGGGGAAACTATGGCTACACCTTC | CSVVGGNYGYTF | NA | TRBJ1-2 | NA | TRBV29-1
TGTGCCAGCAGCTCTGCTCTAGCGGGGGCCTACGAGCAGTACTTC | CASSSALAGAYEQYF | TRBD2 | TRBJ2-7 | NA | TRBV7-2
TGTGCCAGCAGCCAAGGTACGTCGGGAATCTACACCTTC | CASSQGTSGIYTF | NA | TRBJ1-2 | NA | TRBV3-1/TRBV3-2
TGTGCCAGCAGCCCCCGTATAGCGAGCTACACCTTC | CASSPRIASYTF | NA | TRBJ1-2 | NA | TRBV9
TGTGCCAGCAGCGCGGGGGTCAGCTACACCTTC | CASSAGVSYTF | NA | TRBJ1-2 | NA | TRBV9
TGTGCCAGCAGTTCGGGTCTGGGGGTGGCAACCATAGTCTCCTACGAGCAGTACTTC | CASSSGLGVATIVSYEQYF | NA | TRBJ2-7 | NA | TRBV28
TGTGCCAGCAGCTTAGGGGCAGGGCTGACAGGCTACACCTTC | CASSLGAGLTGYTF | NA | TRBJ1-2 | NA | TRBV5-5
TGCGCCAGCAGCTTGGTTGGGCAGGGGGTATCGGATACGCAGTATTTT | CASSLVGQGVSDTQYF | TRBD1 | TRBJ2-3 | NA | TRBV5-1
TGTGCCAGCTCATCCTCCGGGACCAGAGAAGACTATGGCTACACCTTC | CASSSSGTREDYGYTF | NA | TRBJ1-2 | once | TRBV18
TGTGCCATCAGTGAAGGACTCCCTCAGCCCCAGCATTTT | CAISEGLPQPQHF | NA | TRBJ1-5 | NA | TRBV10-3
TGTGCCAGCAGCTACGGGGGGCTGGAAAACATTCAGTACTTC | CASSYGGLENIQYF | NA | TRBJ2-4 | NA | TRBV13
TGTGCCAGCAGTTTTATGATCCCGGGGGATCAGCCCCAGCATTTT | CASSFMIPGDQPQHF | NA | TRBJ1-5 | NA | TRBV2
TGCGCCAGCAGCCAAGATGGAGGTACCGGGGAGCTGTTTTTT | CASSQDGGTGELFF | NA | TRBJ2-2 | NA | TRBV4-3
TGTGCCAGCGGGTTAGCGGCTCACCAAGAGACCCAGTACTTC | CASGLAAHQETQYF | NA | TRBJ2-5 | NA | TRBV6-5
TGTGCCAGCAGCCAAGAGGGCCCCAACAGGGACTCCAATGAAAAACTGTTTTTT | CASSQEGPNRDSNEKLFF | NA | TRBJ1-4 | NA | TRBV4-2
TGCGCCAGCAGTGAGTCGGGTTCTGCACAGGGGAACACTGAAGCTTTCTTT | CASSESGSAQGNTEAFF | NA | TRBJ1-1 | NA | TRBV10-1
TGTGCCAGCAGTTTTGGAGACGAGCAGTACTTC | CASSFGDEQYF | NA | TRBJ2-7 | NA | TRBV12-3/TRBV12-4
TGTGCCAGCAGTTACTCGGGATTTGGCTACACCTTC | CASSYSGFGYTF | NA | TRBJ1-2 | NA | TRBV6-5
TGTGCCAGCAACAGGGACGCGAGGGAGCAGTACTTC | CASNRDAREQYF | NA | TRBJ2-7 | NA | TRBV12-3/TRBV12-4
TGTGCCAGCAGCCCCACTTGGGAGGAGGATTCACCCCTCCACTTT | CASSPTWEEDSPLHF | NA | TRBJ1-6 | NA | TRBV3-1/TRBV3-2
TGCGCCAGCAGCTTTGACACCCAAGAGACCCAGTACTTC | CASSFDTQETQYF | NA | TRBJ2-5 | NA | TRBV5-1
TGTGCCAGCAGCTTAAAGGGGAGTAACACTGAAGCTTTCTTT | CASSLKGSNTEAFF | NA | TRBJ1-1 | NA | TRBV11-2
TGTGCCACAACGGTCGCCACTAGCACAGATACGCAGTATTTT | CATTVATSTDTQYF | NA | TRBJ2-3 | NA | TRBV6-6
TGTGCCAGCAGTCAAACAGGGTCGCACGGCTACACCTTC | CASSQTGSHGYTF | NA | TRBJ1-2 | NA | TRBV28
TGTGCCAGCAGCGTAGTTGGGGCGGGCACTGAAGCTTTCTTT | CASSVVGAGTEAFF | NA | TRBJ1-1 | NA | TRBV9
TGTGCCAGCAGTTACCCGAATCAGGGAACGAACACTGAAGCTTTCTTT | CASSYPNQGTNTEAFF | NA | TRBJ1-1 | once | TRBV6-2/TRBV6-3
TGTGCCAGCAGCCCGGATGGGTCCTACGAGCAGTACTTC | CASSPDGSYEQYF | NA | TRBJ2-7 | NA | TRBV7-3
TGTGCCAGCAGCCCAACGACAGGGGTTCCAATTCAGCCCCAGCATTTT | CASSPTTGVPIQPQHF | TRBD1 | TRBJ1-5 | NA | TRBV7-2
TGTGCCAGCAGCTTACAGGGCTATGGCTACACCTTC | CASSLQGYGYTF | NA | TRBJ1-2 | few | TRBV7-2
TGTGCCACCAGGACAGGCAATGAAAAACTGTTTTTT | CATRTGNEKLFF | NA | TRBJ1-4 | NA | TRBV15
TGTGCCACTATGGGGAGGGGCACAGATACGCAGTATTTT | CATMGRGTDTQYF | TRBD2 | TRBJ2-3 | NA | TRBV3-1/TRBV3-2
TGTGCCAGCAGTGAAGCGCTCTGGGGACCTCAGCCCCAGCATTTT | CASSEALWGPQPQHF | NA | TRBJ1-5 | once | TRBV6-1
TGTGCCAGCAGCTCTCTGACAGGGGTTAGCGGGGAGCTGTTTTTT | CASSSLTGVSGELFF | TRBD1 | TRBJ2-2 | NA | TRBV7-2
TGCGCCAGCAGCTTAGGGGTGGGTGAAGCTTTCTTT | CASSLGVGEAFF | NA | TRBJ1-1 | once | TRBV5-1
TGTGCCAGTACCCTTTTTCCGAGCTCTGGGGCCAACGTCCTGACTTTC | CASTLFPSSGANVLTF | NA | TRBJ2-6 | NA | TRBV19
TGTGCCAGCAGCCAAGACGCGGCAGGGTTGGGACTAAACACCGGGGAGCTGTTTTTT | CASSQDAAGLGLNTGELFF | TRBD2 | TRBJ2-2 | NA | TRBV3-1/TRBV3-2
TGTGCCAGCAGCCTGGATAGGCACACCGGGGAGCTGTTTTTT | CASSLDRHTGELFF | NA | TRBJ2-2 | NA | TRBV7-2
TGTGCCTGGAGCACGAGGAGAGGTGAAAAACTGTTTTTT | CAWSTRRGEKLFF | NA | TRBJ1-4 | NA | TRBV30
TGTGCCAGCAGCCCACAGGGTCTTCAGCCCCAGCATTTT | CASSPQGLQPQHF | NA | TRBJ1-5 | few | TRBV11-2
TGTGCCAGCAGTAAAGTTAGCGGGCTGGCCTCCACAGATACGCAGTATTTT | CASSKVSGLASTDTQYF | TRBD2 | TRBJ2-3 | NA | TRBV2
TGTGCCAGCTCCTCCAGTATGGCCAAAAACATTCAGTACTTC | CASSSSMAKNIQYF | NA | TRBJ2-4 | NA | TRBV28
TGTGCCAGCAGAACCTCCCAGAGGCAGTTCTTC | CASRTSQRQFF | NA | TRBJ2-1 | NA | TRBV28
TGCGCCAGCAGAGATGGAGGGGTACTGTATGGCTACACCTTC | CASRDGGVLYGYTF | NA | TRBJ1-2 | NA | TRBV5-1
TGTGCCAGCAGGGGGAACAGGGGAGGAAATCAGCCCCAGCATTTT | CASRGNRGGNQPQHF | TRBD1 | TRBJ1-5 | NA | TRBV6-5